This T cell receptor (beta chain) was captured by sequencing in a study of T cells in Graves' hyperthyroidism and ophthalmopathy. The CDR3 contains 13 residues. Per germline, CDR1 SGDLS and CDR2 YYNGEE. RNA transcripts were the template for amplifying TCR beta CDR3 regions. The HTBI primer set was used in a first-round RT-PCR of the TCR CDR3. Via MiXCR, TCRdb re-called the multiplex PCR reads, giving one row per CDR3 protein. Among 400,000 or so distinct CDR3 sequences listed, roughly 15% were seen once. Findings and caveats of the study: Appearing also in blood were most of the thyroid clonotypes expanded above 0.001.

This clonotype was recorded at least ten times. The target antigen is unknown. Compared with germline, one end of the junction differs, possibly owing to a read error. The TCR was taken from a woman in her sixties with Graves' ophthalmopathy. The sample taken for sequencing was blood. This sequence joins TRBV9 and TRBJ2-5, with D hard to call. The DNA for the CDR3 is TGCGCCAGCAGCCTCAGGTACCAAGAGACCCAGTACTTC. Protein: CASSLRYQETQYF.